The present entry profiles one TCR beta chain with its context. Its antigen is not identified. A much more abundant neighbour one base away suggests this may be a read error. This sample is part of a study of T-cell reconstitution after alpha-beta-depleted transplantation in children. Broader study findings: Reportedly, alpha-beta T cells present about two months post-transplant originated from several hundred expanded clones of graft origin. Newly made T cells mostly supplied T-cell counts and diversity one year after transplant.

The TCRbeta library was prepared with unique molecular identifiers. TCRdb used MiXCR to reprocess the PCR reads, holding one entry per CDR3 protein. The sample includes around 700,000 distinct CDR3 sequences, around 13% of them seen just once. The CDR3 totals 14 residues. Germline V lookup: CDR1 MNHEY, CDR2 SMNVEV (reference sequence). Here the sequenced sample was PBMCs, taken before TCRalphabeta/CD19-depleted stem cell transplant. This chain links TRBV27 with TRBJ2-1, with a possible D match to TRBD2 (6 bases). The receptor was isolated from a girl aged 2 to 9 with congenital amegakaryocytic thrombocytopenia, due to receive a stem cell transplant. The CDR3 DNA follows: TGTGCCAGCAGTCTCGGGACTGAGTACAATGAGCAGCTCTTC. Translated: CASSLGTEYNEQLF.